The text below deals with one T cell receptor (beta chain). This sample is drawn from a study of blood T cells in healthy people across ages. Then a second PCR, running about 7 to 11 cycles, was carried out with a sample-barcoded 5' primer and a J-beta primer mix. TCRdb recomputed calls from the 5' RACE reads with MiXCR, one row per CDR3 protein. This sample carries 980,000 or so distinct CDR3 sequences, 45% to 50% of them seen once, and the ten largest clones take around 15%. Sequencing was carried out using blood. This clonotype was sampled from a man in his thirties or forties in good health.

This CDR3 is CASSITGPNYEQYF. CDR3 nucleotides: TGTGCCAGCAGCATAACAGGGCCCAACTACGAGCAGTACTTC. V gene TRBV6-6 combines with J gene TRBJ2-7; D possibly corresponds to TRBD1 (6 bases). V gave up 6 bases and J gave up 3 bases, with 15 bases separating them. There are 14 residues in the CDR3. CDR1 MNHNY and CDR2 SVGAGI come from the germline V gene (reference sequence).